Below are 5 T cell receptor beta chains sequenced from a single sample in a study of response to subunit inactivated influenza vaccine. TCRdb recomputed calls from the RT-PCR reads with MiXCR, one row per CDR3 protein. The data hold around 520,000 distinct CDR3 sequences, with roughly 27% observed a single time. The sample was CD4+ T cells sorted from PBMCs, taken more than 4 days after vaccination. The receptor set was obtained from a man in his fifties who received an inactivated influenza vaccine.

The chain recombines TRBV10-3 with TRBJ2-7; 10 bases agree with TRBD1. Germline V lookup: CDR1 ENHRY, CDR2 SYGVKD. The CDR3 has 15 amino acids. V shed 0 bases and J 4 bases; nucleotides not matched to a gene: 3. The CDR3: CAISESGDRGYEQYF. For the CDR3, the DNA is TGTGCCATCAGTGAGTCAGGGGACAGGGGATACGAGCAGTACTTC.

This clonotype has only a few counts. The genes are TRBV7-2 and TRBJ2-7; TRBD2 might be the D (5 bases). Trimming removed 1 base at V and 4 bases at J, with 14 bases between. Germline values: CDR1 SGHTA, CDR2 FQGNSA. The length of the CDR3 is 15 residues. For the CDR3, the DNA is TGTGCCAGCAGCTTAGTCCCAGCGGCAAGATACGAGCAGTACTTC. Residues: CASSLVPAARYEQYF.

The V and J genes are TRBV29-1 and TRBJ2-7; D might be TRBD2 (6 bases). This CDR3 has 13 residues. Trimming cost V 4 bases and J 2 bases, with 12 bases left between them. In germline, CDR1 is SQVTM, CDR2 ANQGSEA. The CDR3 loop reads CSVGRAGAYEQYF. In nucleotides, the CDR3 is TGCAGCGTTGGGAGGGCAGGAGCCTACGAGCAGTACTTC.

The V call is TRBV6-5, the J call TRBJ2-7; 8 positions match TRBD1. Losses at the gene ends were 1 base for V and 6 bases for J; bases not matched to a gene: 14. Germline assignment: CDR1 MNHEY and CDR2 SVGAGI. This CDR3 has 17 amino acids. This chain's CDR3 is CASSYFLPTGASGEQYF. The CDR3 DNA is TGTGCCAGCAGTTACTTCCTCCCGACAGGGGCCAGCGGCGAGCAGTACTTC.

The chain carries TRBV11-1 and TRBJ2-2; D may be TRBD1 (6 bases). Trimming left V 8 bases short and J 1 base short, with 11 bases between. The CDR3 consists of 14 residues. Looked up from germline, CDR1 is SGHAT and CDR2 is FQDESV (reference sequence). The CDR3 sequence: CASGLQGNTGELFF. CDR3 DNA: TGTGCCAGCGGATTACAGGGGAACACCGGGGAGCTGTTTTTT. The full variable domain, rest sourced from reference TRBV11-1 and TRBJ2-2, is EAEVAQSPRYKITEKSQAVAFWCDPISGHATLYWYRQILGQGPELLVQFQDESVVDDSQLPKDRFSAERLKGVDSTLKIQPAELGDSAMYLCASGLQGNTGELFFGEGSRLTVL.